This T cell receptor (beta chain) was captured by sequencing in a study of T-cell reconstitution after alpha-beta-depleted transplantation in children. V trimming: 5 bases; J trimming: 3 bases; junction bases outside the gene matches: 10. CDR1 and CDR2 from the germline V gene are DFQATT and SNEGSKA (reference sequence). The CDR3 contains 14 residues. For this clonotype: A much larger clone lies a single base off, so this may be a read error.

A TCRbeta library incorporating unique molecular identifiers was prepared. TCRdb fed the PCR reads into MiXCR, producing one record per CDR3 protein. This sample carries hundreds of thousands of distinct CDR3 sequences, roughly 14% of them seen once, and the ten largest clones take around 0.8%. The chain couples TRBV20-1 to TRBJ2-7, with 7 bases fitting TRBD2. The material was PBMCs, obtained before TCRalphabeta/CD19-depleted stem cell transplant. This TCR came from a girl aged 2 to 10 with congenital amegakaryocytic thrombocytopenia, due to receive a stem cell transplant. Here the CDR3 reads CSAPLAESCYEQYF. The CDR3 nucleotides read TGCAGTGCTCCGCTAGCGGAGAGTTGCTACGAGCAGTACTTC.